Listed below are T cell receptor beta chains from one sample, sequenced in a study of blood T cells in healthy people across ages. In TCRdb, the 5' RACE reads were re-called with MiXCR into one record per CDR3 protein. The sample lists 700,000 to 850,000 distinct CDR3 sequences, 53% occurring once. Input material: blood. These receptors were obtained from a man older than 75 in good health. CDR3s include the opening cysteine and the closing phenylalanine or tryptophan. D genes are given only for firm matches. Rows give clone size only sometimes, using once, few, many, or a class for an expanded clone.

j_call,d_call,v_call,clone_size,cdr3_nt,cdr3_aa
TRBJ2-5,-,TRBV20-1,few,TGCAGTGCTAGAGATCAGGGAGGCGTTGGGACCCAGTACTTC,CSARDQGGVGTQYF
TRBJ2-7,-,TRBV20-1,few,TGCAGTGCTAGAGGGGGTACTCTCAGCTCCTACGAGCAGTACTTC,CSARGGTLSSYEQYF
TRBJ2-7,TRBD2,TRBV5-4,-,TGTGCCAGCAGCTTGCCGGGCGGGAGAGGCGAGCAGTACTTC,CASSLPGGRGEQYF
TRBJ1-2,-,TRBV7-2,-,TGTGCCAGCAGCCCGGGACGGGGGGCGAGCTATGGCTACACCTTC,CASSPGRGASYGYTF
TRBJ2-7,TRBD1,TRBV20-1,few,TGCAGTGCTCCAAAAGGACAGGGGACATACGAGCAGTACTTC,CSAPKGQGTYEQYF
TRBJ1-1,-,TRBV20-1,-,TGCAGTGCTAGAGGGGGTGACAGATTATCAGCCACTGAAGCTTTCTTT,CSARGGDRLSATEAFF
TRBJ2-7,TRBD2,TRBV28,-,TGTGCCAGCAGTTTACCTCCAGGGGGAAGGGAACTAGCGGGAGGAGACGAGCAGTACTTC,CASSLPPGGRELAGGDEQYF
TRBJ1-4,-,TRBV6-2/TRBV6-3,few,TGTGCCAGCGGAATTCGACCATGGATCGCTAGGGCTAATGAAAAACTGTTTTTT,CASGIRPWIARANEKLFF
TRBJ1-2,TRBD1,TRBV28,-,TGTGCCAGCAGTGATGACAGGGGGCTCTATGGCTACACCTTC,CASSDDRGLYGYTF
TRBJ2-7,TRBD2,TRBV7-9,-,TGTGCCAGCAGCTTAGGGCCTGAGGCTAGCGGGAGTTCGGACAATGAGCAGTACTTC,CASSLGPEASGSSDNEQYF
TRBJ1-1,-,TRBV10-3,-,TGTGCCATCAGTGAGAGGGAAGCTGAAGCTTTCTTT,CAISEREAEAFF
TRBJ2-1,-,TRBV20-1,-,TGCAGTGCTGGAGCGGTAAGCTCCTACAATGAGCAGTTCTTC,CSAGAVSSYNEQFF
TRBJ1-2,-,TRBV20-1,few,TGCAGTGCTAGAGACCAAAGGGAGTATGGCTACACCTTC,CSARDQREYGYTF
TRBJ2-7,-,TRBV5-1,-,TGCGCCAGCAGCGTGCCGGGACGGACCTCCTACGAGCAGTACTTC,CASSVPGRTSYEQYF
TRBJ1-1,-,TRBV29-1,-,TGCAGCGTTGACAGTTCTTGGGCTGAAGCTTTCTTT,CSVDSSWAEAFF
TRBJ2-5,-,TRBV29-1,many,TGCAGCGTTGAAGATCACGGCAGGGTTGGGGAGACCCAGTACTTC,CSVEDHGRVGETQYF
TRBJ2-1,-,TRBV28,-,TGTGCCAGCAGTTCCTTTCAGCATGAGCAGTTCTTC,CASSSFQHEQFF
TRBJ2-7,TRBD2,TRBV20-1,-,TGCAGTGCTAGGGCTAGCGGTTCCTACAATGAGCAGTACTTC,CSARASGSYNEQYF
TRBJ2-5,-,TRBV9,-,TGTGCCAGCAGCGTACGTCCTAGCCAAGAGACCCAGTACTTC,CASSVRPSQETQYF
TRBJ1-1,-,TRBV9,-,TGTGCCAGCATGCCGGGGGATGCCGGCGAAGCTTTCTTT,CASMPGDAGEAFF
TRBJ2-1,TRBD2,TRBV20-1,-,TGCAGTGCAGCGGGACTAGCGGGAGTCGGGCAGTTCTTC,CSAAGLAGVGQFF
TRBJ2-7,-,TRBV12-3/TRBV12-4,-,TGTGCCAGCAGTTTTCGGGCTGCTTACTACGAGCAGTACTTC,CASSFRAAYYEQYF
TRBJ2-3,-,TRBV5-1,few,TGCGCCAGCAGTGTGACAAGGTCGGACACAGATACGCAGTATTTT,CASSVTRSDTDTQYF
TRBJ2-1,TRBD2,TRBV12-5,-,TGTGCTAGTGGTTTCCTAAGCGGGAGTCCCCGCAATGAGCAGTTCTTC,CASGFLSGSPRNEQFF
TRBJ2-7,TRBD1,TRBV5-1,-,TGCGCCAGCGGCTTGGCACTCAGGGGGCGCGACGAGCAGTACTTC,CASGLALRGRDEQYF
TRBJ1-4,-,TRBV20-1,-,TGCAGTGGGGGAGTCCCCTCAGGCGCTAATGAAAAACTGTTTTTT,CSGGVPSGANEKLFF
TRBJ2-3,-,TRBV29-1,-,TGCAGCGGACTTAACAGATACGCGTATTTT,CSGLNRYAYF
TRBJ1-6,-,TRBV6-5,-,TGTGCCAGGGACGGCCCGAGCTCCTATAATTCACCCCTCCACTTT,CARDGPSSYNSPLHF
TRBJ2-3,TRBD2,TRBV24-1,-,TGTGCCACCAGTGATTCCGGTCGGGGCGGGAGCTTTGCAGATACGCAGTATTTT,CATSDSGRGGSFADTQYF
TRBJ2-5,-,TRBV29-1,-,TGCAGCGTTCTAGCGCTACCTGAGCAGTACTTC,CSVLALPEQYF
TRBJ2-7,-,TRBV28,-,TGTGCCAGCAGTTCAGGACAGCGGAGCTCCTACGAGCAGTACTTC,CASSSGQRSSYEQYF
TRBJ2-3,-,TRBV12-3/TRBV12-4,-,TGTGCCAGCAGTCCCAGTCTGGGCGGGGACGCGTATTTT,CASSPSLGGDAYF
TRBJ2-7,TRBD2,TRBV5-1,-,TGCGCCAGCAGTAATAGCGGGACCTACGAGCAGTACTTC,CASSNSGTYEQYF
TRBJ2-1,TRBD2,TRBV20-1,few,TGCAGTGCTACTAGCGGGAGCGTTTACAATGAGCAGTTCTTC,CSATSGSVYNEQFF
TRBJ2-1,-,TRBV5-4,-,TGTGCCAGCAGCCAGGGGAAGGTCTCCTACAATGAGCAGTTCTTC,CASSQGKVSYNEQFF